The subject of this entry is one T cell receptor (beta chain). The sample originates from a study of blood T cell repertoires in COVID-19. Background on the study: Donors in the United States, Italy and Spain gave samples during acute or convalescent COVID-19. PBMCs, B-cell-depleted T cells, or T cells were the source of the cDNA or gDNA that made up the material.

In the authors' workflow: Estimation of nucleated cell counts relied on the amplification of reference gene primers. TCRdb's copy holds only in-frame clones and misses some; the assay was immunoSEQ multiplex PCR. Clone size and V and J calls were adopted from that table, with D and trimming inferred from the DNA. The sample consists of tens of thousands of clones, approximately 87% of them appearing once. The receptor was isolated from a woman in her 70s with acute or convalescent COVID-19. Material for sequencing was peripheral blood.

The CDR3 region has the DNA TGTGCCAGCAGCCGGGGACAGCGTGAAGCTTTCTTT. Translated, it gives CASSRGQREAFF. The chain employs TRBV11-3 and TRBJ1-1, with 7 bases that match TRBD1. The CDR3 is made up of 12 amino acids. The trim removed 5 bases at V and 7 bases at J, leaving 4 bases unmatched. CDR1 is SGHNT and CDR2 is YENEEA in the germline V gene. Full variable domain (rest looked up from reference TRBV11-3 and TRBJ1-1): EAGVVQSPRYKIIEKKQPVAFWCNPISGHNTLYWYLQNLGQGPELLIRYENEEAVDDSQLPKDRFSAERLKGVDSTLKIQPAELGDSAVYLCASSRGQREAFFGQGTRLTVV.